Below, 5 T cell receptor beta chains from the same sample are listed, as sequenced in a study of T cells in Graves' hyperthyroidism and ophthalmopathy. Amplification of TCR beta CDR3 regions was performed using RNA transcripts as template. TCR CDR3 underwent first-round RT-PCR with the HTBI primer set. Via MiXCR, TCRdb re-called the multiplex PCR reads, giving one row per CDR3 protein. This table has 550,000 to 600,000 distinct CDR3 sequences, 13% to 15% appearing once. Sequencing was performed on blood. Every receptor here comes from a young woman with Graves' ophthalmopathy.

The J gene is TRBJ1-6, the V gene TRBV7-8; perhaps TRBD1 as D (5 bases). V dropped 1 base and J dropped 5 bases, with 15 bases sitting between them. This CDR3 contains 17 residues. Germline V gene sequence: CDR1 SGHVS, CDR2 FQNEAQ. CDR3 in DNA: TGTGCCAGCAGCTTAGGGTCTCGACAGAATAATAATTCACCCCTCCACTTT. Protein sequence: CASSLGSRQNNNSPLHF.

This clonotype was counted ten times or more. V and J are TRBV12-3 or TRBV12-4 and TRBJ1-1; 7 nucleotides align to TRBD1. This CDR3 region has 14 residues. Trimming cost V 2 bases and J 5 bases; bases outside gene matches: 5. The CDR3 protein is CASSLSRGETEAFF. For the CDR3, the DNA is TGTGCCAGCAGTTTATCCAGGGGGGAGACTGAAGCTTTCTTT.

This chain joins TRBV15 and TRBJ2-5, with D possibly TRBD2 on 6 matching bases. V lost 0 bases to trimming and J lost 1 base, with 9 bases between them. The CDR3 loop spans 15 amino acids. Germline CDR1 is LNHNV and CDR2 is YYDKDF (reference sequence). As DNA, the CDR3 is TGTGCCACCAGCAGAGATCGGGGGACCCAAGAGACCCAGTACTTC. This sequence encodes CATSRDRGTQETQYF. The full variable domain, completed using reference TRBV15 and TRBJ2-5, is DAMVIQNPRYQVTQFGKPVTLSCSQTLNHNVMYWYQQKSSQAPKLLFHYYDKDFNNEADTPDNFQSRRPNTSFCFLDIRSPGLGDTAMYLCATSRDRGTQETQYFGPGTRLLVL.

In this sample, this clonotype turned up many times. The CDR3 reads CASSLSPGANTGELFF. The CDR3 DNA is TGTGCCAGCAGCTTATCGCCAGGGGCGAACACCGGGGAGCTGTTTTTT. This chain joins TRBV11-2 and TRBJ2-2, with D perhaps matching TRBD1 (6 bases). Per the germline V gene, CDR1 is SGHAT and CDR2 is FQNNGV. The CDR3 consists of 16 residues. V was pared by 2 bases and J by 0 bases, with 10 bases between.

The sample holds many counts of this clonotype. The chain employs TRBV12-3 or TRBV12-4 and TRBJ2-3; 9 positions match TRBD1. The CDR3 covers 15 residues. V was pared by 5 bases and J by 5 bases, with 8 bases of the junction left unmatched. Written as DNA, the CDR3 is TGTGCCAGCAGTCCGGGACAGGGAGGCAGAGATACGCAGTATTTT. Residues: CASSPGQGGRDTQYF.